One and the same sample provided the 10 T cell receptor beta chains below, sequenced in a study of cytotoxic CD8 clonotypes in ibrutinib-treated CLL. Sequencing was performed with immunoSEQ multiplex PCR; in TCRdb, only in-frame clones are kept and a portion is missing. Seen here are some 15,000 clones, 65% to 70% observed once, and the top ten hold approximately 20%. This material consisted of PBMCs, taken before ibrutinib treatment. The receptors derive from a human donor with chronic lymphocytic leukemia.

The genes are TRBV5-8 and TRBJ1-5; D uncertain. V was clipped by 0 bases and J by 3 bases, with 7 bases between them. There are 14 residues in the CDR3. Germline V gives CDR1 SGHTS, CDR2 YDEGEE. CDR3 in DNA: TGTGCCAGCAGCTTGGGGGAGACCAATCAGCCCCAGCATTTT. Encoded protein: CASSLGETNQPQHF.

The CDR3 bases are TGTGCCAGCAGCTTAGATTGGGCTAGCGGGGGCCCCACCGATACGCAGTATTTT. Translated: CASSLDWASGGPTDTQYF. J is TRBJ2-3 and V is TRBV7-2; 10 nucleotides match TRBD2. The CDR3 is 18 amino acids. Looked up from germline, CDR1 is SGHTA and CDR2 is FQGNSA. The V gene end was trimmed by 1 base and the J gene end by 6 bases; junction bases not matched to a gene: 13.

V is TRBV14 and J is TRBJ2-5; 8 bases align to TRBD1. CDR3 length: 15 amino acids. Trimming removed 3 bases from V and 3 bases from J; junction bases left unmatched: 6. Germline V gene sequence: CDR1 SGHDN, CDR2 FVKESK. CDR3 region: CASSHYGQGEETQYF. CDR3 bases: TGTGCCAGCAGCCATTACGGACAGGGTGAAGAGACCCAGTACTTC.

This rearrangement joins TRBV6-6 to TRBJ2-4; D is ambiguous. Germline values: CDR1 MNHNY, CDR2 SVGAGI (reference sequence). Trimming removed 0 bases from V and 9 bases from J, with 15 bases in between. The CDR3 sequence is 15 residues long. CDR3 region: CASSYSTAPLFIQYF. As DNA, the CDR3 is TGTGCCAGCAGTTACTCTACAGCTCCCCTCTTCATTCAGTACTTC.

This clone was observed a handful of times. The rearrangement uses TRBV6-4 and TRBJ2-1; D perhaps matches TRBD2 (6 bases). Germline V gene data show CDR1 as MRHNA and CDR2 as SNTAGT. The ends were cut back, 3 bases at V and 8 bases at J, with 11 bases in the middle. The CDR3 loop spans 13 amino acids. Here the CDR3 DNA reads TGTGCCAGCAGTGAGACGGGAGAATATGAGCAGTTCTTC. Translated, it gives CASSETGEYEQFF.

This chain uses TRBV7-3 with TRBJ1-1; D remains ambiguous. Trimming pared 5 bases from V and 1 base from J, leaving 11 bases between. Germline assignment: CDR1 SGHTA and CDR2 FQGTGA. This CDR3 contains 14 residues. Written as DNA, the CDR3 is TGTGCCAGCAGCCTTTACGCCAGGAACACTGAAGCTTTCTTT. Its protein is CASSLYARNTEAFF.

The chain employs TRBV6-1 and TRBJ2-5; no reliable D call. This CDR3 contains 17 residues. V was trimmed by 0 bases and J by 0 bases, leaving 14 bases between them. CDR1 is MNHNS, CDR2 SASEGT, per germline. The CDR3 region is CASSEALLSWYQETQYF. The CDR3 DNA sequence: TGTGCCAGCAGTGAAGCGCTCCTGAGTTGGTACCAAGAGACCCAGTACTTC.

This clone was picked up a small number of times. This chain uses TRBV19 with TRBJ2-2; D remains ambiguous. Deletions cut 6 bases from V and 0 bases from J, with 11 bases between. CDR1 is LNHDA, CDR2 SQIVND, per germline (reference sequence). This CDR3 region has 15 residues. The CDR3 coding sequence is TGTGCCAGTAGCTCGACATATTCGAACACCGGGGAGCTGTTTTTT. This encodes CASSSTYSNTGELFF.

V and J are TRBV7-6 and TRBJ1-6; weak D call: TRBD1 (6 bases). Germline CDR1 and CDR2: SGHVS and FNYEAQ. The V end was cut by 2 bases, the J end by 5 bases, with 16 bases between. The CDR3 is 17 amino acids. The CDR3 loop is CASSLRSRGGDNSPLHF. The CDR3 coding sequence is TGTGCCAGCAGCTTACGCTCCAGGGGAGGCGATAATTCACCCCTCCACTTT.

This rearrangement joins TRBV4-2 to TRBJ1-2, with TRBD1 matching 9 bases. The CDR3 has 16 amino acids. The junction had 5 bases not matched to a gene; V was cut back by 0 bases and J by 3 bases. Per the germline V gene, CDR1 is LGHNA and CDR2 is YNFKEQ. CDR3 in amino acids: CASSQDRDRVYYGYTF. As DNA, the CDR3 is TGTGCCAGCAGCCAAGATCGGGACAGGGTCTACTATGGCTACACCTTC.